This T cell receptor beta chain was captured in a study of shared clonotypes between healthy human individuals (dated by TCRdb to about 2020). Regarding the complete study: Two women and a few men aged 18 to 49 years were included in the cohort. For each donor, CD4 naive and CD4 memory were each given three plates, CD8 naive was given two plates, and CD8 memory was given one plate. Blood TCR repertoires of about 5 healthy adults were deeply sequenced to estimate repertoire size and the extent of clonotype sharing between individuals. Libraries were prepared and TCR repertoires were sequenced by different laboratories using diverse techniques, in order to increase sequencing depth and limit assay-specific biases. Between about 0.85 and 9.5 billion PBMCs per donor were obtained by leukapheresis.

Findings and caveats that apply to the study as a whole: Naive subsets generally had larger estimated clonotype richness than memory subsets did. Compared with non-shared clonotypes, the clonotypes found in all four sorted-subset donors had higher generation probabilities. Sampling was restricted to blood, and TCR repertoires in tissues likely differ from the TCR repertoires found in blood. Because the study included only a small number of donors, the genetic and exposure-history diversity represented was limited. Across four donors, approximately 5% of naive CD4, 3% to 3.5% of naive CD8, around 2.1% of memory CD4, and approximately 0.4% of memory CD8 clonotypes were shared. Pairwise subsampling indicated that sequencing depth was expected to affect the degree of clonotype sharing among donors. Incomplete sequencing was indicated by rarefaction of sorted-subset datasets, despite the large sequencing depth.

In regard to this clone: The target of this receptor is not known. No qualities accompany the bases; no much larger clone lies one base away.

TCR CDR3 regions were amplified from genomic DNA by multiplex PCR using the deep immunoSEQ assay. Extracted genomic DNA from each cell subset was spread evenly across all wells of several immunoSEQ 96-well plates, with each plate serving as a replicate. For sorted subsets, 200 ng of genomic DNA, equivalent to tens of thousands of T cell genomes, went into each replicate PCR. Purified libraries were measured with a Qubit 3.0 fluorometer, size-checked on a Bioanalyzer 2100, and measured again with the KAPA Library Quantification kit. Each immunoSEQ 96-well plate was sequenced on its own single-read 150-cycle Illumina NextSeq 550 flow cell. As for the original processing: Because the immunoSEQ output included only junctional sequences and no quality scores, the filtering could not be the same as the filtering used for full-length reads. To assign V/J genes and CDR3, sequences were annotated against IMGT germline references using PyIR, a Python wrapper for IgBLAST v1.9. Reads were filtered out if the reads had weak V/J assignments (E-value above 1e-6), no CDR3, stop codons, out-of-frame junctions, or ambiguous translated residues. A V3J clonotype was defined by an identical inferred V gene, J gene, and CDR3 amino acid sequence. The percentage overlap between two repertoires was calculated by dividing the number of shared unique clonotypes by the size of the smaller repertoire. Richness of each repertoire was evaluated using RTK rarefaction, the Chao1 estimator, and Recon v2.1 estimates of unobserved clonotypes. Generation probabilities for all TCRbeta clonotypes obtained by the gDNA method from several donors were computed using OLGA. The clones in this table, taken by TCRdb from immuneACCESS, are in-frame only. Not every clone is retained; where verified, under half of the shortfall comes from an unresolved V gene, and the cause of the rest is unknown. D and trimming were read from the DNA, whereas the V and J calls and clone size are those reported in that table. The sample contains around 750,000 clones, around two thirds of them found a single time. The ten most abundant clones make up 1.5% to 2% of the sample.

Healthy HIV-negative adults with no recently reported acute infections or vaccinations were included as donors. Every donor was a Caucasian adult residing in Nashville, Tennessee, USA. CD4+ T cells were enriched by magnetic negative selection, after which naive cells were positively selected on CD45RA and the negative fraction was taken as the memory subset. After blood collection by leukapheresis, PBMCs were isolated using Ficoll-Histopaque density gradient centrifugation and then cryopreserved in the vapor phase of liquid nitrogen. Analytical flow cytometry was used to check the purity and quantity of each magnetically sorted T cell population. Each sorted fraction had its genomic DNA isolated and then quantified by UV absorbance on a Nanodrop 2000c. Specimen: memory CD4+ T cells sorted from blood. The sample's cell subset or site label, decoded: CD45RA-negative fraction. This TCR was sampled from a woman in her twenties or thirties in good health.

CDR3 reads: CASSPTGTQRGEQYF. The DNA sequence is as follows: TGTGCCAGCAGCCCTACGGGGACTCAAAGGGGCGAGCAGTACTTC. In this chain, TRBV7-9 is recombined with TRBJ2-7; matching of 6 bases hints at TRBD2 as the D gene. The CDR3 runs 15 amino acids, cysteine and phenylalanine included. This entry keeps only the CDR3 DNA: 45 bases, framed from base 1. V is clipped by 5 bases and J by 6 bases, and the sequence between their germline boundaries is 20 bases long. Sequences SEHNR (CDR1) and FQNEAQ (CDR2) are obtained from the germline V gene (reference sequence). With all but the CDR3 taken from the reference TRBV7-9 and TRBJ2-7 genes, the full variable domain is: DTGVSQNPRHKITKRGQNVTFRCDPISEHNRLYWYRQTLGQGPEFLTYFQNEAQLEKSRLLSDRFSAERPKGSFSTLEIQRTEQGDSAMYLCASSPTGTQRGEQYFGPGTRLTVT.